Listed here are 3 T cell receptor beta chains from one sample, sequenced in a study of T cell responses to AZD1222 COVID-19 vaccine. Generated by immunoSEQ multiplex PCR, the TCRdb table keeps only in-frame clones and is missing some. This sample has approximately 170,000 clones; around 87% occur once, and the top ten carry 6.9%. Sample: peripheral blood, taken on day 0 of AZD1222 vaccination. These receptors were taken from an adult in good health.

The CDR3 sequence: CASSKRDRTSTDTQYF. The CDR3 DNA is TGTGCCAGCAGCAAGAGGGACAGAACTAGCACAGATACGCAGTATTTT. The chain has TRBV7-2 and TRBJ2-3; 7 bases agree with TRBD1. This CDR3 region has 16 residues. V lost 5 bases, J lost 0 bases, and 8 bases stayed unmatched. Germline values: CDR1 SGHTA, CDR2 FQGNSA.

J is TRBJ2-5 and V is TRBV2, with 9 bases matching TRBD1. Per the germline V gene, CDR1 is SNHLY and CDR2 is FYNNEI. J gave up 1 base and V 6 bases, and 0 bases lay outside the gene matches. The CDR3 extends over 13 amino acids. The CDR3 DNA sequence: TGTGCCAGCAGGACAGGGGGCCAAGAGACCCAGTACTTC. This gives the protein CASRTGGQETQYF. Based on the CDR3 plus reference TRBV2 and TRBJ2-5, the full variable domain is EPEVTQTPSHQVTQMGQEVILRCVPISNHLYFYWYRQILGQKVEFLVSFYNNEISEKSEIFDDQFSVERPDGSNFTLKIRSTKLEDSAMYFCASRTGGQETQYFGPGTRLLVL.

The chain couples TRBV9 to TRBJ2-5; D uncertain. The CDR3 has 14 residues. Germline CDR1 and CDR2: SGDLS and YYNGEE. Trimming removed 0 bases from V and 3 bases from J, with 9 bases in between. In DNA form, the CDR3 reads TGTGCCAGCAGCGTAGGGGCTTTTGAAGAGACCCAGTACTTC. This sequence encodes CASSVGAFEETQYF. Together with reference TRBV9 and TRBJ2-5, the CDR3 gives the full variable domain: DSGVTQTPKHLITATGQRVTLRCSPRSGDLSVYWYQQSLDQGLQFLIQYYNGEERAKGNILERFSAQQFPDLHSELNLSSLELGDSALYFCASSVGAFEETQYFGPGTRLLVL.